This T cell receptor beta chain was identified during a study of human T cells and chemical hapten exposure (dated by TCRdb to the early 2020s). Regarding the study in general: For sensitization, 2% DPC in acetone was applied to a roughly 2 cm by roughly 2 cm area of upper inner arm skin. Blood was sampled from patients pre-sensitization (week 0) and at 2, 6 and about 24 weeks after DPC sensitization. The patient cohort, mostly female, included alopecia areata with under or over 50% scalp involvement, alopecia totalis and alopecia universalis. Patch testing was done on the upper back using Finn chambers containing 0.01% DPC, and results were scored after 6 days according to International Contact Dermatitis Research Group standards. Peripheral blood TCR repertoire changes were tracked in vivo in alopecia patients during primary and secondary sensitization to the hapten diphenylcyclopropenone (DPC). Libraries were pooled for sequencing, and variation in per-sample TCR yields was attributed mainly to small differences in library volumes within the pool. Around 30 alopecia patients provided blood for TCR sequencing at one to four time points (pre-sensitization, 2, 6 and 24 weeks). Patients additionally received weekly therapeutic DPC doses to the scalp throughout the roughly 23-week study period.

This clonotype was counted ten times or more. The specificity of this receptor is unknown. The input lacks base qualities; no much larger clone sits a single base away. What this sample's time point label stands for: pre-sensitization, week 0. The treatment or condition tag for this specimen amounts to: therapeutic diphenylcyclopropenone sensitization with weekly scalp DPC. At every patch-test visit, the blood draw took place before the patch test was put on. Eligible patients were aged 18 to 70, diagnosed with alopecia, deemed suitable for DPC therapy, and excluded if pregnant. Total RNA was extracted from unfractionated whole blood collected in Tempus Blood RNA tubes. Germline trimming: 3 bases from V, 2 bases from J; junction bases outside gene matches: 7. The CDR3 goes from the cysteine to the phenylalanine over 16 residues. CDR3 DNA is the only sequence kept; it has 48 bases, read in frame from the first base. CDR1 and CDR2 are drawn from the germline V gene: SGHTA, FQGNSA.

Study-wide findings and limitations: The number of TCRs above 1 in 1000 frequency did not change with DPC sensitization; there was no evidence of global repertoire structure alterations. Repeated subsampling changed both the strength of the expansion versus patch-test correlation and the threshold at which that correlation became significant. Because all patients had alopecia, a presumed autoimmune disease, the immune response of the patients might differ from that of healthy individuals. Compared with pre-sensitization or healthy control sets, expanded TCRs formed significantly more large CDR3 similarity clusters, which is consistent with antigen-driven responses. The number of PT1 expanded TCRs positively correlated with patch test score, significant at thresholds 8, 16 and 32 but not 4.

The library was generated by RACE. Sequencing was carried out with a NextSeq 500. During library preparation, unique molecular identifiers were attached to individual cDNA molecules so that TCRs could be counted quantitatively and reproducibly. For every blood RNA sample, sequencing covered both the TCR alpha and TCR beta chains. In the paper's pipeline: A median of roughly 100,000 TCRs per sample was observed, with a range of about 23,224 to 750,000. V, J and CDR3 annotation of the TCR reads was performed with the Decombinator software suite. For PS versus PT1 abundance plots, all samples were subsampled to the same number of TCRs (28,000). Expanded TCRs were defined as absent before sensitization and observed at least eight times at the 2-week time point. TCRdb reran the public reads through fastp at Q25 and MiXCR, keeping productive beta chains. Each record represents a unique CDR3 protein, reported with the most common genes and DNA among its rows. It is TCRdb's table, rather than the study itself, that gives the V and J calls and clone size. The sample table lists about 260,000 distinct CDR3 sequences, around 9.3% of them with a count of one. Of the sample, 2% to 3% is held by the ten largest clones.

The sequence came from a woman aged 40 to 50 with alopecia areata. Some clones in this sample may be carry-over from other donors' samples. This chain is built from TRBV7-2 and TRBJ2-7, and 10 junctional nucleotides match TRBD2. The starting material was whole blood, obtained in connection with sensitization to the hapten diphenylcyclopropenone (DPC). In nucleotides, the sequence is TGTGCCAGCAGCTTTGCCGCTAGCGGGGGTACCTACGAGCAGTACTTC. The translation is CASSFAASGGTYEQYF.